These 18 T cell receptor beta chains came from one sample sequenced in a study of shared clonotypes between healthy human individuals. TCRdb's table, derived via immunoSEQ multiplex PCR, lists solely in-frame clones and lacks some. The sample comprises about 2 million clones, 90% to 95% of which are singletons, and roughly 0.13% rests with the top ten. The material sequenced was naive CD4+ T cells sorted from blood. The subset here: CD45RA+ positively selected. The receptors were gathered from a man aged 18 to 35 in good health.

V and J are TRBV5-4 and TRBJ1-3, with 7 bases fitting TRBD1. This CDR3 has 16 residues. Germline V CDR1 and CDR2: SGHNT, YYREEE (reference sequence). The J segment lost 4 bases and the V segment lost 4 bases, leaving 11 bases of the junction unmatched. CDR3: CASSRQGSFWGNTIYF. The CDR3 DNA is TGTGCCAGCAGCCGACAGGGTAGCTTTTGGGGAAACACCATATATTTT.

The rearrangement links TRBV7-2 to TRBJ1-4, with 10 bases matching TRBD1. Per the germline V gene, CDR1 is SGHTA and CDR2 is FQGNSA. The CDR3 is 16 amino acids. V shed 4 bases and J 5 bases; nucleotides not matched to a gene: 7. CDR3: CASSSVPGQGNEKLFF. In DNA, the CDR3 is TGTGCCAGCAGCTCAGTACCGGGACAGGGGAATGAAAAACTGTTTTTT.

The CDR3 reads CASSYSSGRSNEQFF. In DNA form, the CDR3 reads TGTGCCAGCAGTTACTCGAGCGGCCGTTCGAATGAGCAGTTCTTC. This chain connects TRBV6-5 to TRBJ2-1; tentative D call: TRBD2 (5 bases). The CDR3 sequence is 15 residues long. Trimming stripped 0 bases from V and 7 bases from J, with 13 bases between. Germline CDR1 reads MNHEY; CDR2 reads SVGAGI.

This chain connects TRBV30 to TRBJ1-4; D not resolved. Trimming stripped 1 base from V and 8 bases from J, with 11 bases between. CDR1 is GTSNPN and CDR2 is SVGIG in the germline V gene (reference sequence). There are 13 residues in the CDR3. In DNA, the CDR3 is TGTGCCTGGAGTGCCCGTTCGGGGGAAAAACTGTTTTTT. It yields the protein CAWSARSGEKLFF. Combining the CDR3 with reference TRBV30 and TRBJ1-4 gives the whole variable domain SQTIHQWPATLVQPVGSPLSLECTVEGTSNPNLYWYRQAAGRGLQLLFYSVGIGQISSEVPQNLSASRPQDRQFILSSKKLLLSDSGFYLCAWSARSGEKLFFGSGTQLSVL.

The chain uses TRBV30 and TRBJ2-7; TRBD1 matches 7 bases. V shed 7 bases, J shed 6 bases, and the junction held 12 bases outside the gene matches. The CDR3 loop spans 13 amino acids. In germline, CDR1 is GTSNPN, CDR2 SVGIG (reference sequence). CDR3 in DNA: TGTGCCTCTTCGGGACAGAACCCTCGCGAGCAGTACTTC. It yields the protein CASSGQNPREQYF.

The CDR3 here is CASSPLSGPTGSPLHF. CDR3 in DNA: TGTGCCAGCTCACCATTGTCGGGGCCCACGGGTTCACCCCTCCACTTT. The V gene is TRBV18, the J gene TRBJ1-6; D is possibly TRBD1 (5 bases). This CDR3 has 16 residues. The germline V and J ends were trimmed by 2 bases and 9 bases, with 17 bases remaining between them. Germline lookup yields CDR1 KGHSH and CDR2 LQKENI.

This clone has a handful of counts. V is TRBV4-3 and J is TRBJ2-6; possible D gene TRBD1, 6 bases. The CDR3 sequence is 16 residues long. Trimming shortened V by 3 bases and J by 1 base, and 10 bases separated the two germline ends. Germline loops: CDR1 LGHNA, CDR2 YSLEER. The CDR3 sequence is CASSQVQGSGANVLTF. The CDR3 DNA reads TGCGCCAGCAGCCAGGTTCAGGGGTCTGGGGCCAACGTCCTGACTTTC.

This chain joins TRBV30 and TRBJ1-5; 8 nucleotides line up with TRBD1. Per the germline V gene, CDR1 is GTSNPN and CDR2 is SVGIG (reference sequence). Germline trimming cut 1 base from V and 4 bases from J; bases unmatched to any gene: 6. This CDR3 region has 15 residues. The DNA of the CDR3 is TGTGCCTGGAGTGACGACAGGGGAGGGAATCAGCCCCAGCATTTT. Its protein is CAWSDDRGGNQPQHF.

The chain has TRBV25-1 and TRBJ1-4; maybe TRBD1 (5 bases). The CDR3 contains 14 residues. In germline, CDR1 is MGHDK, CDR2 SYGVNS. Trimming shortened V by 7 bases and J by 3 bases, and 12 bases separated the two germline ends. The CDR3 is CASTLGRPNEKLFF. In DNA, the CDR3 is TGTGCCAGCACCCTGGGACGGCCTAATGAAAAACTGTTTTTT.

CDR3 loop: CASRKTGYNEQFF. In nucleotides, the CDR3 is TGCGCCAGCAGAAAAACAGGGTACAATGAGCAGTTCTTC. The chain couples TRBV5-1 to TRBJ2-1, with D perhaps matching TRBD1 (6 bases). Trimming removed 5 bases at V and 4 bases at J, with 10 bases between. This CDR3 comprises 13 residues. CDR1 and CDR2 (germline): SGHRS, YFSETQ.

V gene TRBV30 combines with J gene TRBJ2-2, with 9 bases aligning to TRBD1. CDR3 length equals 12 residues. Germline CDR1 and CDR2: GTSNPN and SVGIG (reference sequence). The V segment lost 8 bases and the J segment 5 bases; nucleotides outside the gene matches: 3. CDR3 DNA: TGTGCCCGGGACAGGGAAACCGGGGAGCTGTTTTTT. Translation: CARDRETGELFF.

The rearrangement joins TRBV21-1 to TRBJ2-4; TRBD2 was called by the table and not checked on the DNA. TRBV21-1 is noted as a pseudogene. The CDR3 totals 10 residues. The chain's CDR3 is CASSLGKSSF. CDR3 bases: TGTGCCAGCAGCCTCGGGAAGTCAAGCTTC.

The V call is TRBV30, the J call TRBJ2-7, with 15 bases identical to TRBD2. V lost 5 bases and J lost 9; bases outside the gene matches: 5. The CDR3 has 13 amino acids. CDR1 and CDR2 (germline): GTSNPN, SVGIG (reference sequence). The DNA for the CDR3 is TGTGCCTGGCGGACTAGCGGGGGGGCCCGGCAGTACTTC. Residues: CAWRTSGGARQYF.

The gene calls are TRBV7-6 and TRBJ2-7; D possibly corresponds to TRBD2 (8 bases). V was clipped by 5 bases and J by 1 base, with 27 bases between them. This CDR3 has 19 residues. Per germline, CDR1 SGHVS and CDR2 FNYEAQ. As DNA, the CDR3 is TGTGCCAGCAGCCCGAGGGACAGCGCTGAACTAGCGGTTTCCTACGAGCAGTACTTC. It specifies CASSPRDSAELAVSYEQYF.

This chain uses TRBV7-9 with TRBJ1-2; D is perhaps TRBD1 (6 bases). The germline V gene has CDR1 SEHNR and CDR2 FQNEAQ (reference sequence). CDR3 length: 15 residues. Trimming left V 2 bases short and J 8 bases short, with 18 bases between. In DNA, the CDR3 is TGTGCCAGCAGCTTACAGAGTACAGGGTTGGGCGGCTACACCTTC. Its translation: CASSLQSTGLGGYTF.

The genes are TRBV10-3 and TRBJ2-5, with TRBD2 identical over 7 bases. V lost 2 bases, J lost 5 bases, and 8 bases stayed unmatched. The germline V gene has CDR1 ENHRY and CDR2 SYGVKD. There are 15 residues in the CDR3. The chain's CDR3 is CAISEGEGRGETQYF. The CDR3 DNA reads as TGTGCCATCAGTGAGGGGGAGGGTAGGGGCGAGACCCAGTACTTC.

The chain employs TRBV6-1 and TRBJ2-7; the match to TRBD1 covers 8 bases. This CDR3 is built from 16 residues. The ends lost 0 bases at V and 3 bases at J; junction bases unmatched: 7. Germline CDR1 MNHNS, CDR2 SASEGT. CDR3 loop: CASSEAWAGGLYEQYF. CDR3 nucleotides: TGTGCCAGCAGTGAAGCTTGGGCAGGGGGCCTCTACGAGCAGTACTTC.

Remarks on this clone: The junction departs from the called germline gene at one end, perhaps through a read error. The same CDR3 is also encoded by other DNA sequences in this sample. The rearrangement links TRBV7-7 to TRBJ2-1, with 7 nucleotides matching TRBD1. Germline V CDR1 and CDR2: SSHAT, FNYEAQ (reference sequence). This CDR3 is 13 amino acids long. The CDR3 region has the DNA TGTGCTAGCAGCCCGGACAGGTACAATGAGCAGTTCTTC. It translates to CASSPDRYNEQFF.